This T cell receptor beta chain came from a study of regulatory T cells in long-lasting Graves disease. Study-wide findings and caveats: Fewer public clonotypes were shared by new patients (just under 1,000) than by persistent patients (roughly 2,500).

Time point denoted: persistent/refractory GD, antithyroid drugs over 5 years with positive TRAb. PBMC-derived RNA was used for the TCR library. Into tubes containing EDTA, 7.5 to 9.5 milliliters of peripheral blood were drawn. Both iRepertoire HTBI primers and Arm-PCR of CDR3 regions were used to build the TCR beta libraries. In TCRdb, the multiplex PCR reads were re-called with MiXCR into one record per CDR3 protein. This table has around 430,000 distinct CDR3 sequences, less than 25% appearing once. Note on this clonotype: Antigen: not known.

Sequencing used peripheral blood mononuclear cells (PBMCs), obtained when the disease was refractory, from a patient treated with antithyroid drugs. The TCR sequence derives from a female donor with Graves disease.

The DNA of the CDR3 is TGTGCCAGCAGTTTTCTAGCGGTCCCCCCAGAGACCCAGTACTTC. Its protein is CASSFLAVPPETQYF. The V and J genes are TRBV28 and TRBJ2-5, with 7 bases fitting TRBD2. The length of the CDR3 is 15 residues. Germline-derived CDR1 and CDR2 are MDHEN and SYDVKM. The J segment lost 4 bases and the V segment lost 3 bases, leaving 8 bases of the junction unmatched.